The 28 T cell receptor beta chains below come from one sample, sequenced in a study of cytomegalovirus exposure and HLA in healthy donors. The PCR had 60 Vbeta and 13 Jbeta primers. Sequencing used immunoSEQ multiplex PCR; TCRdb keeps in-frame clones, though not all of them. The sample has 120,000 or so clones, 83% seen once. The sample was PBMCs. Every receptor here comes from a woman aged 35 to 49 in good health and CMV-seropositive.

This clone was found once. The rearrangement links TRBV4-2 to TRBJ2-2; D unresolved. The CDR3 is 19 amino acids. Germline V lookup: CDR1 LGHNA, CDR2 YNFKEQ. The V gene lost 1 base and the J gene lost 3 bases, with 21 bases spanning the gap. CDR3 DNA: TGTGCCAGCAGCCAAGGCCCCCTTTTCAGCGAATATTACACCGGGGAGCTGTTTTTT. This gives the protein CASSQGPLFSEYYTGELFF.

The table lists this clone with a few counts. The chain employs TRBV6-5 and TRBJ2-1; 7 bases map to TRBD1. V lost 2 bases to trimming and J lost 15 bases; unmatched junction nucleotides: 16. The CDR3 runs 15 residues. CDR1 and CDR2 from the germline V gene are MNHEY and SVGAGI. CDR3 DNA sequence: TGTGCCAGCAGTTACGGGAGACAGGGTAGTCTAGTGAGGTTCTTC. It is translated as CASSYGRQGSLVRFF.

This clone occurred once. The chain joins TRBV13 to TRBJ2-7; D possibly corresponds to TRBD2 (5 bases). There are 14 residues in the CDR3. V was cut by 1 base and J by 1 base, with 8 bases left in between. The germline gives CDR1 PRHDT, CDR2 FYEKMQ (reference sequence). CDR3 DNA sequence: TGTGCCAGCAGCTTAGCGGGAAATTCCTACGAGCAGTACTTC. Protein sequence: CASSLAGNSYEQYF.

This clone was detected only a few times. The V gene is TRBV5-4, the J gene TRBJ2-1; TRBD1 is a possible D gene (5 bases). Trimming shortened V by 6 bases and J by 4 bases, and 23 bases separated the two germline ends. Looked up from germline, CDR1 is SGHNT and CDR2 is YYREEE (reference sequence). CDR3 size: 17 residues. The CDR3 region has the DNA TGTGCCAGCACCCCCCCCCTCCCGCAGGGTTTTTACAATGAGCAGTTCTTC. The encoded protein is CASTPPLPQGFYNEQFF.

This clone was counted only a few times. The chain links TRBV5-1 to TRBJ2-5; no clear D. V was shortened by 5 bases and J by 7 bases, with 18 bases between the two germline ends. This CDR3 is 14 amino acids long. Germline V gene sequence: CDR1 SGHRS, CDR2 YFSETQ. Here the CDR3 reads CASRNAVGSGTQYF. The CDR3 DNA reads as TGCGCCAGCAGGAACGCCGTCGGGTCGGGGACCCAGTACTTC.

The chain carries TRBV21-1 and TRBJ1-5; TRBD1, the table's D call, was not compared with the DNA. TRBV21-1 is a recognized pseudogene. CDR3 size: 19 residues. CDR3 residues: CASSTGRQGAYGSNQPQHF. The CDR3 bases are TGTGCCAGCAGCACTGGGCGACAGGGGGCTTATGGGAGCAATCAGCCCCAGCATTTT.

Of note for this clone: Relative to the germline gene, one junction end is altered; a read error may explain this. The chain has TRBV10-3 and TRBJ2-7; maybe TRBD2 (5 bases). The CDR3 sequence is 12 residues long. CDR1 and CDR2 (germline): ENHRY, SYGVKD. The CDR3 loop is CAISPTSYELYF. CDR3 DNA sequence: TGTGCCATCAGTCCAACTAGTTACGAGCTGTACTTC.

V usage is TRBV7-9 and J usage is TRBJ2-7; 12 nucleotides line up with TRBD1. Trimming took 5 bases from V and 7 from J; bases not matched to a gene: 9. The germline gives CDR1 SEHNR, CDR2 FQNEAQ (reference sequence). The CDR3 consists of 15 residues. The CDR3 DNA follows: TGTGCCAGCAGCAACCGGGACAGGGGGCTGGGGGAGCAGTACTTC. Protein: CASSNRDRGLGEQYF.

The CDR3 sequence is CASSRAGRGYEQYF. For the CDR3, the DNA is TGTGCCAGCAGCCGGGCGGGGCGCGGATACGAGCAGTACTTC. The chain is built from TRBV11-2 and TRBJ2-7; TRBD2 might be the D (6 bases). This CDR3 is 14 amino acids long. The germline gives CDR1 SGHAT, CDR2 FQNNGV. V was cut by 5 bases and J by 4 bases, with 15 bases left in between.

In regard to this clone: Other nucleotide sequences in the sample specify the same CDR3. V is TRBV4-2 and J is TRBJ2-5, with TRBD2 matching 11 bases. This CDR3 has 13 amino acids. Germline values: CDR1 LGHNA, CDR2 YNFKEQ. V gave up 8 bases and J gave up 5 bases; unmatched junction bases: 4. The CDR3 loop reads CASSRTSGETQYF. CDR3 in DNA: TGTGCCAGCTCCAGGACTAGCGGGGAGACCCAGTACTTC.

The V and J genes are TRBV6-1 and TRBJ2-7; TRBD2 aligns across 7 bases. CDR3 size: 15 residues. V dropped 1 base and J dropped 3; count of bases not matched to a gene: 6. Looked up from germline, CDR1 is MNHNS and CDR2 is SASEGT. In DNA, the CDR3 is TGTGCCAGCAGTGAAGGACTAGCCCAACTCTACGAGCAGTACTTC. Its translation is CASSEGLAQLYEQYF.

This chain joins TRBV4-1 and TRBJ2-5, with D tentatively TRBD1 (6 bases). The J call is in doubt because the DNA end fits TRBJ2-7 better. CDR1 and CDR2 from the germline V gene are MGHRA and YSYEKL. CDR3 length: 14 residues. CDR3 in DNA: TGCGCCAGCAGCCAAGCGACAGGCTCCTACGAGCAGTACTTC. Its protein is CASSQATGSYEQYF.

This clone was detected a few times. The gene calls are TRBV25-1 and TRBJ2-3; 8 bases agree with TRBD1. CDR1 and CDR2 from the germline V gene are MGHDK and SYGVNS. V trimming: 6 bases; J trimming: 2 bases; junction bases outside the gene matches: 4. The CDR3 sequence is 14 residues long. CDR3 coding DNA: TGTGCCAGCAGAAACCAGGGGGCCACAGATACGCAGTATTTT. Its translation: CASRNQGATDTQYF.

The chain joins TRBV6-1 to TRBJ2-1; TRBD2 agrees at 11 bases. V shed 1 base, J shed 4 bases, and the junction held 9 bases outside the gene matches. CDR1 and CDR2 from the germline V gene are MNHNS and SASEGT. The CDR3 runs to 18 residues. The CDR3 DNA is TGTGCCAGCAGTGAAGTTCGGCTAGCGGGAGGAATTTACAATGAGCAGTTCTTC. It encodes CASSEVRLAGGIYNEQFF.

The CDR3 here is CASSPSGQGFRNQPQHF. CDR3 coding DNA: TGCGCCAGCAGCCCATCGGGACAGGGGTTTCGCAATCAGCCCCAGCATTTT. The chain combines TRBV4-1 with TRBJ1-5; 10 nucleotides line up with TRBD1. V shed 4 bases, J shed 2 bases, and the junction held 8 bases outside the gene matches. Germline loops: CDR1 MGHRA, CDR2 YSYEKL. This CDR3 is built from 17 residues.

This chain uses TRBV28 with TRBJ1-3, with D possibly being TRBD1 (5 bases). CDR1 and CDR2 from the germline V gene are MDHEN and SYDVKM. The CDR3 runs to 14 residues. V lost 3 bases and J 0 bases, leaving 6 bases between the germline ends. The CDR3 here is CASSLGLSGNTIYF. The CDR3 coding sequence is TGTGCCAGCAGTTTGGGACTCTCTGGAAACACCATATATTTT.

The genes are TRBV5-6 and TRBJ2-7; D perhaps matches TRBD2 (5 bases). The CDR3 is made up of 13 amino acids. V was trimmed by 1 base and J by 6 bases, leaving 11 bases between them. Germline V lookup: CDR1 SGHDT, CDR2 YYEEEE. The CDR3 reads CASSLLAGVEQYF. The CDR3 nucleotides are TGTGCCAGCAGCTTGCTTGCCGGGGTCGAGCAGTACTTC.

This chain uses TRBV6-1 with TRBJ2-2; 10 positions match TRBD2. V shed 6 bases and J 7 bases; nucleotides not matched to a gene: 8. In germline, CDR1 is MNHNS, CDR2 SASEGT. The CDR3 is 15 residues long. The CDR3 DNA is TGTGCCAGCAGCGAGGCTAGCGGGGGTGTCGGGGAGCTGTTTTTT. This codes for CASSEASGGVGELFF.

The CDR3 DNA is TGCGCCAGCAGTGAGGTTGGGGGGAACAATGAGCAGTTCTTC. It specifies CASSEVGGNNEQFF. The chain recombines TRBV10-1 with TRBJ2-1, with D possibly TRBD2 on 6 matching bases. The V gene's germline CDR1 is WNHNN and CDR2 SYGVQD (reference sequence). The length of the CDR3 is 14 residues. The V gene lost 2 bases and the J gene lost 5 bases, with 10 bases spanning the gap.

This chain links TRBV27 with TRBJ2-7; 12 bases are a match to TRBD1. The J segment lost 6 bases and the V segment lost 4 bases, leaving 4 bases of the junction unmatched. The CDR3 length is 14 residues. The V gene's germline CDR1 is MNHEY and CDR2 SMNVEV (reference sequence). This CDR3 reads CASSWDRGRGEQYF. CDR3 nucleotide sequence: TGTGCCAGCAGTTGGGACAGGGGGCGGGGCGAGCAGTACTTC.

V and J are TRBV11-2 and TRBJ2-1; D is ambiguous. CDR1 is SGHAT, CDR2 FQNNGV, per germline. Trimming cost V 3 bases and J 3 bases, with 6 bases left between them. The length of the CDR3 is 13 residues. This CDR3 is CASSLPIYNEQFF. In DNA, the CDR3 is TGTGCCAGCAGCTTGCCTATCTACAATGAGCAGTTCTTC.

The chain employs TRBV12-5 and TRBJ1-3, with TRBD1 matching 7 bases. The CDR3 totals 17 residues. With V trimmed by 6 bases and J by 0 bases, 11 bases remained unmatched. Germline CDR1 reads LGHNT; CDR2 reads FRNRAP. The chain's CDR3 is CASGPHRDRGSGNTIYF. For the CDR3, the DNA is TGTGCTAGTGGCCCTCACCGGGACAGAGGCTCTGGAAACACCATATATTTT. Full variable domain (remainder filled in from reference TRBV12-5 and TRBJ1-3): DARVTQTPRHKVTEMGQEVTMRCQPILGHNTVFWYRQTMMQGLELLAYFRNRAPLDDSGMPKDRFSAEMPDATLATLKIQPSEPRDSAVYFCASGPHRDRGSGNTIYFGEGSWLTVV.

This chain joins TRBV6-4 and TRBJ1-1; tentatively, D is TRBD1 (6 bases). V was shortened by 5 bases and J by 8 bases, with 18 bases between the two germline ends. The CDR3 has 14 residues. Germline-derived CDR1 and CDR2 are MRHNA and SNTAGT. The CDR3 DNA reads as TGTGCCAGCAGTCCCGGGACATCGGGACGGGAAGCTTTCTTT. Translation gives CASSPGTSGREAFF.

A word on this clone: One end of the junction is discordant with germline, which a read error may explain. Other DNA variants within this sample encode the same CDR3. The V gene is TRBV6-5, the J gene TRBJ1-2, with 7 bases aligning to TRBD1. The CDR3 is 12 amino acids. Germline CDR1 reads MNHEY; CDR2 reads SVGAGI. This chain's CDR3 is CASSSDRVSYTF. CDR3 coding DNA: TGCGCCAGCAGTTCCGACAGGGTTAGCTACACCTTC.

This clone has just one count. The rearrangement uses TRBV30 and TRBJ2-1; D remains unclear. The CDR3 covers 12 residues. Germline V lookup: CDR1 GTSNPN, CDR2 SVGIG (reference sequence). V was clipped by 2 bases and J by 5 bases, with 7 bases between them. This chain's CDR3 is CAWSLADNEQFF. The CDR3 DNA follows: TGTGCCTGGAGTTTAGCCGACAATGAGCAGTTCTTC.

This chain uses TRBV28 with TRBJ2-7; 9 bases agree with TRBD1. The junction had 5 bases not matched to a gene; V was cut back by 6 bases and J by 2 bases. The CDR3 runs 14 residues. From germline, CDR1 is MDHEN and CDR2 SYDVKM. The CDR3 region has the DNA TGTGCCAGCAGGGGGGGACAGGGAGCCTACGAGCAGTACTTC. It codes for CASRGGQGAYEQYF.

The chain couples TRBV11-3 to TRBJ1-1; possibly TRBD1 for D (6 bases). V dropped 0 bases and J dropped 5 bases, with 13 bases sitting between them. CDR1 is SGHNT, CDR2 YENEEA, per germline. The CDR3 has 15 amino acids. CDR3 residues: CASSLDQGLWTEAFF. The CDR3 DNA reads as TGTGCCAGCAGCTTAGATCAGGGGCTTTGGACTGAAGCTTTCTTT.

The CDR3 DNA is TGTGCCAGCAGCTTAATCACTGGGGCCAACGTCCTGACTTTC. Translation gives CASSLITGANVLTF. This chain connects TRBV7-2 to TRBJ2-6; the D is unclear. There are 14 residues in the CDR3. The ends were cut back, 2 bases at V and 2 bases at J, with 4 bases in the middle. Germline values: CDR1 SGHTA, CDR2 FQGNSA.